The 23 T cell receptor beta chains below were found in one sample sequenced in a study of cytomegalovirus exposure and HLA in healthy donors. The PCR made use of 60 Vbeta and 13 Jbeta primers. Assay used: immunoSEQ multiplex PCR; TCRdb lists only in-frame clones, some missing. The data show some 120,000 clones, with around 85% seen just once and 3.5% to 4% held by the top ten. Sequenced sample: PBMCs. The receptors here all came from a man aged 18 to 29 in good health and CMV-seropositive.

The V call is TRBV30, the J call TRBJ2-4, with 7 bases fitting TRBD1. The germline CDR1 and CDR2 sequences are GTSNPN and SVGIG (reference sequence). The CDR3 runs 12 residues. The ends lost 8 bases at V and 4 bases at J; junction bases unmatched: 5. CDR3 amino acids: CARQGVKNIQYF. CDR3 coding DNA: TGTGCCAGACAGGGAGTTAAAAACATTCAGTACTTC.

The chain joins TRBV19 to TRBJ1-3, with D tentatively TRBD1 (5 bases). Germline V lookup: CDR1 LNHDA, CDR2 SQIVND (reference sequence). This CDR3 is 14 amino acids long. With 6 bases removed from V and 1 base from J, the gap between germline ends came to 10 bases. Here the CDR3 DNA reads TGTGCCAGTAGGACAGCCGGATCTGGAAACACCATATATTTT. It codes for CASRTAGSGNTIYF.

This chain joins TRBV29-1 and TRBJ2-7, with D perhaps matching TRBD2 (6 bases). CDR1 SQVTM and CDR2 ANQGSEA come from the germline V gene. The CDR3 totals 13 residues. The ends were cut back, 4 bases at V and 4 bases at J, with 14 bases in the middle. CDR3 region: CSVGEDSPYEQYF. As DNA, the CDR3 is TGCAGCGTTGGGGAGGATTCCCCTTACGAGCAGTACTTC.

This clone is medium-sized within its sample. The chain couples TRBV11-3 to TRBJ2-2; 12 bases match TRBD2. The germline V gene encodes CDR1 SGHNT and CDR2 YENEEA. The CDR3 sequence is 19 residues long. V lost 0 bases, J lost 3 bases, and 8 bases stayed unmatched. This chain's CDR3 is CASSLDHGTSGLDTGELFF. The CDR3 DNA follows: TGTGCCAGCAGCTTAGATCACGGGACTAGCGGGTTGGACACCGGGGAGCTGTTTTTT. Filled out from reference TRBV11-3 and TRBJ2-2, the complete variable domain reads EAGVVQSPRYKIIEKKQPVAFWCNPISGHNTLYWYLQNLGQGPELLIRYENEEAVDDSQLPKDRFSAERLKGVDSTLKIQPAELGDSAVYLCASSLDHGTSGLDTGELFFGEGSRLTVL.

The chain carries TRBV7-2 and TRBJ1-3; D call uncertain. This CDR3 is built from 14 residues. V gave up 5 bases and J gave up 1 base, with 9 bases separating them. The germline CDR1 and CDR2 sequences are SGHTA and FQGNSA. CDR3 residues: CASSPTRSGNTIYF. The CDR3 DNA reads as TGTGCCAGCAGCCCCACGCGGTCTGGAAACACCATATATTTT.

V usage is TRBV7-2 and J usage is TRBJ2-5, with 9 nucleotides matching TRBD2. Germline V gives CDR1 SGHTA, CDR2 FQGNSA. CDR3 length: 17 amino acids. Losses at the gene ends were 0 bases for V and 2 bases for J; bases not matched to a gene: 7. Here the CDR3 DNA reads TGTGCCAGCAGCTTAGCATCTAGCGGGGATTTACAAGAGACCCAGTACTTC. This gives the protein CASSLASSGDLQETQYF.

J is TRBJ1-5 and V is TRBV7-2; 9 bases are a match to TRBD1. CDR3 length: 13 residues. The V segment lost 8 bases and the J segment 5 bases; nucleotides outside the gene matches: 4. The V gene's germline CDR1 is SGHTA and CDR2 FQGNSA. The CDR3 region has the DNA TGTGCCAGCGGTAGGACAGGGGATCAGCCCCAGCATTTT. This gives the protein CASGRTGDQPQHF.

This chain links TRBV9 with TRBJ2-5; 7 nucleotides line up with TRBD1. The J call is in doubt because the DNA end fits TRBJ2-7 better. CDR3 size: 14 residues. Germline CDR1 and CDR2: SGDLS and YYNGEE. Here the CDR3 reads CASSVEGGFYEQYF. In DNA, the CDR3 is TGTGCCAGCAGCGTAGAAGGGGGCTTCTACGAGCAGTACTTC.

This chain joins TRBV27 and TRBJ1-2; D may be TRBD1 (5 bases). Germline V gene sequence: CDR1 MNHEY, CDR2 SMNVEV (reference sequence). CDR3 size: 15 residues. V was pared by 4 bases and J by 5 bases, with 17 bases between. The CDR3 is CASSSLAGRGYGYTF. In nucleotides, the CDR3 is TGTGCCAGCAGTTCCCTTGCAGGGAGGGGTTATGGCTACACCTTC.

The chain combines TRBV6-5 with TRBJ2-1; the D gene is possibly TRBD1 (6 bases). V was clipped by 10 bases and J by 1 base, with 14 bases between them. Germline V gene sequence: CDR1 MNHEY, CDR2 SVGAGI. The CDR3 covers 14 residues. The CDR3 sequence: CATQTGQSYNEQFF. The CDR3 region has the DNA TGTGCCACCCAGACAGGCCAATCCTACAATGAGCAGTTCTTC.

The chain combines TRBV2 with TRBJ2-2; 8 nucleotides align to TRBD1. Trimming at V came to 6 bases and at J to 3 bases, leaving 9 bases not matched to a gene. CDR1 is SNHLY, CDR2 FYNNEI, per germline. The CDR3 runs to 16 residues. In DNA, the CDR3 is TGTGCCAGCAGCGACATGAGGACAGGGTACACCGGGGAGCTGTTTTTT. Its protein product is CASSDMRTGYTGELFF.

CDR3 in DNA: TGTGCCAGCAGTCGGACTAGCGGAACGAATGAGCAGTTCTTC. Translating it yields CASSRTSGTNEQFF. The chain employs TRBV27 and TRBJ2-1, with 10 bases matching TRBD2. CDR1 is MNHEY and CDR2 is SMNVEV in the germline V gene (reference sequence). The V and J ends lost 5 bases and 7 bases, in that order; junction bases with no gene match: 5. This CDR3 has 14 residues.

The genes are TRBV19 and TRBJ1-5; D is uncertain. V was clipped by 1 base and J by 0 bases, with 7 bases between them. CDR3 size: 15 residues. CDR1 and CDR2 (germline): LNHDA, SQIVND (reference sequence). The CDR3 loop is CASSIGAYSNQPQHF. In DNA, the CDR3 is TGTGCCAGTAGTATAGGGGCCTATAGCAATCAGCCCCAGCATTTT.

This rearrangement joins TRBV2 to TRBJ2-7; the D gene is possibly TRBD2 (5 bases). The germline V gene has CDR1 SNHLY and CDR2 FYNNEI. Trimming cost V 6 bases and J 0 bases, with 9 bases left between them. This CDR3 contains 13 residues. The CDR3 DNA reads as TGTGCCAGCAGAACTAGGAACTCCTACGAGCAGTACTTC. Its protein is CASRTRNSYEQYF.

This chain connects TRBV4-1 to TRBJ1-2; possibly TRBD1 for D (5 bases). Between the trimmed V and J ends, which lost 1 base and 1 base, there was a span of 13 bases. Germline V gene lookup returns CDR1 MGHRA and CDR2 YSYEKL. The CDR3 runs 16 residues. CDR3 amino acids: CASSQGTQGNNYGYTF. In DNA form, the CDR3 reads TGCGCCAGCAGCCAAGGGACCCAGGGAAATAACTATGGCTACACCTTC.

This clone has only a few counts. The rearrangement uses TRBV9 and TRBJ2-3; D possibly corresponds to TRBD2 (5 bases). Trimming took off 0 bases at V and 5 bases at J, with 10 bases between the two ends. From germline, CDR1 is SGDLS and CDR2 YYNGEE. CDR3 length: 14 residues. For the CDR3, the DNA is TGTGCCAGCAGCGTAGGGGTCGCGGGAGATACGCAGTATTTT. It encodes CASSVGVAGDTQYF.

The rearrangement links TRBV7-9 to TRBJ2-5, with TRBD2 matching 7 bases. The CDR3 is made up of 16 amino acids. The V segment lost 2 bases and the J segment 5 bases; nucleotides outside the gene matches: 11. Germline V lookup: CDR1 SEHNR, CDR2 FQNEAQ (reference sequence). The CDR3 reads CASSLFGGSVQETQYF. The CDR3 DNA is TGTGCCAGCAGCTTATTTGGCGGGAGTGTCCAGGAGACCCAGTACTTC. Filled out from reference TRBV7-9 and TRBJ2-5, the complete variable domain reads DTGVSQNPRHKITKRGQNVTFRCDPISEHNRLYWYRQTLGQGPEFLTYFQNEAQLEKSRLLSDRFSAERPKGSFSTLEIQRTEQGDSAMYLCASSLFGGSVQETQYFGPGTRLLVL.

The V call is TRBV29-1, the J call TRBJ1-1; TRBD1 matches 7 bases. The CDR3 has 13 amino acids. Per the germline V gene, CDR1 is SQVTM and CDR2 is ANQGSEA. Unmatched junction bases numbered 5, after V lost 2 bases and J lost 5 bases. Here the CDR3 DNA reads TGCAGCGTTGAACCCAGGGGGAGGACTGAAGCTTTCTTT. Translation gives CSVEPRGRTEAFF.

V and J are TRBV19 and TRBJ1-2; weak D call: TRBD1 (5 bases). V lost 3 bases and J lost 1, with 12 bases in between. CDR1 and CDR2 from the germline V gene are LNHDA and SQIVND (reference sequence). The CDR3 covers 15 residues. Written as DNA, the CDR3 is TGTGCCAGTAGTATCGTCCGGGGGAATAACTATGGCTACACCTTC. This sequence encodes CASSIVRGNNYGYTF.

This clone came up a few times. For the CDR3, the DNA is TGTGCCAGCAGCCGCGACAGGTCGGGCGCTGGAAACACCATATATTTT. This translates into CASSRDRSGAGNTIYF. V usage is TRBV7-2 and J usage is TRBJ1-3; D might be TRBD1 (6 bases). V was shortened by 5 bases and J by 2 bases, with 16 bases between the two germline ends. Per germline, CDR1 SGHTA and CDR2 FQGNSA. This CDR3 region has 16 residues.

This sequence joins TRBV11-3 and TRBJ2-3; no firm D call. The CDR3 has 13 residues. Trimming pared 5 bases from V and 3 bases from J, leaving 9 bases between. Germline loops: CDR1 SGHNT, CDR2 YENEEA. Here the CDR3 DNA reads TGTGCCAGCAGCCCCCTGCGAACAGATACGCAGTATTTT. This codes for CASSPLRTDTQYF. Using reference TRBV11-3 and TRBJ2-3 for the parts outside the CDR3, the full variable domain is EAGVVQSPRYKIIEKKQPVAFWCNPISGHNTLYWYLQNLGQGPELLIRYENEEAVDDSQLPKDRFSAERLKGVDSTLKIQPAELGDSAVYLCASSPLRTDTQYFGPGTRLTVL.

This chain connects TRBV29-1 to TRBJ2-1; 7 bases agree with TRBD1. Trimming took 4 bases from V and 4 from J; bases not matched to a gene: 4. The CDR3 spans 13 residues. CDR1 and CDR2 (germline): SQVTM, ANQGSEA. The CDR3 protein is CSVATGRYNEQFF. CDR3 in DNA: TGCAGCGTTGCGACAGGGAGATACAATGAGCAGTTCTTC.

J is TRBJ1-6 and V is TRBV7-2, with 7 positions matching TRBD1. This CDR3 comprises 16 residues. CDR1 is SGHTA and CDR2 is FQGNSA in the germline V gene. V dropped 4 bases and J dropped 3; count of bases not matched to a gene: 6. The CDR3 sequence: CASSSPGTVYNSPLHF. CDR3 nucleotide sequence: TGTGCCAGCAGCTCCCCCGGGACAGTCTATAATTCACCCCTCCACTTT.